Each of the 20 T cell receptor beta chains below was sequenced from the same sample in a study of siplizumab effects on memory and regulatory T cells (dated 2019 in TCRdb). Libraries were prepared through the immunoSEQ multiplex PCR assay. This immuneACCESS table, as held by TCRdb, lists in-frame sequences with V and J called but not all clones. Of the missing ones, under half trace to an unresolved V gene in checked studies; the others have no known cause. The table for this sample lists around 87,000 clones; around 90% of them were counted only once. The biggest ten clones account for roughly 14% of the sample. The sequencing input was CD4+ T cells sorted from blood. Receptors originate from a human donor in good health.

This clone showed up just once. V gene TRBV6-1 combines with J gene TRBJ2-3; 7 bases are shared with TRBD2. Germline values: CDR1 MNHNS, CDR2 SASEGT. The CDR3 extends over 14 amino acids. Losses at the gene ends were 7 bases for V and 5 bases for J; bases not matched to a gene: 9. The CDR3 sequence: CASKASGGLDTQYF. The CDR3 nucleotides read TGTGCCAGCAAGGCTAGCGGAGGACTAGATACGCAGTATTTT.

CDR3 sequence reads: CASGRGFDEQYF. The CDR3 coding sequence is TGTGCCAGCGGCAGGGGTTTCGACGAGCAGTACTTC. The chain has TRBV6-5 and TRBJ2-7, with D maybe TRBD1 (6 bases). Looked up from germline, CDR1 is MNHEY and CDR2 is SVGAGI. V gave up 8 bases and J gave up 5 bases, with 13 bases separating them. The CDR3 covers 12 residues.

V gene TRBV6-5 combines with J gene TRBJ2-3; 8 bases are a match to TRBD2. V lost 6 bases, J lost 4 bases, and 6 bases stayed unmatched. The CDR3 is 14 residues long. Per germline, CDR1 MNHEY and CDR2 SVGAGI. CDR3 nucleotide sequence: TGTGCCAGCAGCCCAACTAGCGGAGCAGATACGCAGTATTTT. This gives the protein CASSPTSGADTQYF.

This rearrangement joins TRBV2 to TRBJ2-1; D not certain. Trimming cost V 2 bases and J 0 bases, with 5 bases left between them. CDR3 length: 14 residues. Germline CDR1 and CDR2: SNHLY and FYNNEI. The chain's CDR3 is CASSETGSYNEQFF. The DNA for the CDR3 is TGTGCCAGCAGTGAAACCGGCTCCTACAATGAGCAGTTCTTC. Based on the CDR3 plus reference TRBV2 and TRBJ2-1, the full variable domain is EPEVTQTPSHQVTQMGQEVILRCVPISNHLYFYWYRQILGQKVEFLVSFYNNEISEKSEIFDDQFSVERPDGSNFTLKIRSTKLEDSAMYFCASSETGSYNEQFFGPGTRLTVL.

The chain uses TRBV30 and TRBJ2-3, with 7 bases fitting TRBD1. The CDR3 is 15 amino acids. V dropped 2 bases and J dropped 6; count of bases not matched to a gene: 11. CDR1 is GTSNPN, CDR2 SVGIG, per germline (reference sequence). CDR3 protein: CAWSPGPGGRDTQYF. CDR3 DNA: TGTGCCTGGAGTCCGGGGCCAGGGGGTCGCGATACGCAGTATTTT.

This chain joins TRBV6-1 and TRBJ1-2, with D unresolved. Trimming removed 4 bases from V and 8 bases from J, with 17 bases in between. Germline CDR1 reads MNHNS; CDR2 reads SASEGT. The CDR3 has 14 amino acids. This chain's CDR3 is CASSGPKGRGGYTF. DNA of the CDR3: TGTGCCAGCAGTGGCCCTAAGGGAAGAGGAGGCTACACCTTC.

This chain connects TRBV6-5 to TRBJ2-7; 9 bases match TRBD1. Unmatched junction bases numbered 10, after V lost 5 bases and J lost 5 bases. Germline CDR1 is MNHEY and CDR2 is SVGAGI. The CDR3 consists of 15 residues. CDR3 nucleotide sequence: TGTGCCAGCAGTCCGAGACCCGGGACAGGGCACGAGCAGTACTTC. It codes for CASSPRPGTGHEQYF.

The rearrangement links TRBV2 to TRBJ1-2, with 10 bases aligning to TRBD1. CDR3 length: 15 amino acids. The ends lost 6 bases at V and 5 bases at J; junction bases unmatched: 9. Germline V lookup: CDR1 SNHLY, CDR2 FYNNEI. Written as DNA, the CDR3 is TGTGCCAGCAGCTCTCCGGACAGGGGGTTTTATGGCTACACCTTC. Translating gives CASSSPDRGFYGYTF.

CDR3 nucleotides: TGTGCCAGCACCCCGACTAGCGGAAGGAGCTCCTACAATGAGCAGTTCTTC. Translated: CASTPTSGRSSYNEQFF. The chain employs TRBV7-3 and TRBJ2-1; TRBD2 agrees at 9 bases. The germline CDR1 and CDR2 sequences are SGHTA and FQGTGA. The CDR3 extends over 17 amino acids. V shed 7 bases and J 0 bases; nucleotides not matched to a gene: 10.

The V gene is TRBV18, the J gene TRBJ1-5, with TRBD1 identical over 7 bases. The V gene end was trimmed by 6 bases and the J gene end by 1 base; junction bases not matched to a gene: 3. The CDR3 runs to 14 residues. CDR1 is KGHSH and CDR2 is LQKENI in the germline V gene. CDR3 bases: TGTGCCAGCTCCTCAGGGGGGAGCAATCAGCCCCAGCATTTT. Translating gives CASSSGGSNQPQHF.

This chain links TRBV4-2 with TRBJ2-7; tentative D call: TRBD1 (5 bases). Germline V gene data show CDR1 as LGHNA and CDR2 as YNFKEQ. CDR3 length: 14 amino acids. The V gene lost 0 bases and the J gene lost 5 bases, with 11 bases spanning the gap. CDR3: CASSQDGAENEQYF. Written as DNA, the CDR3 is TGTGCCAGCAGCCAAGATGGGGCAGAAAACGAGCAGTACTTC.

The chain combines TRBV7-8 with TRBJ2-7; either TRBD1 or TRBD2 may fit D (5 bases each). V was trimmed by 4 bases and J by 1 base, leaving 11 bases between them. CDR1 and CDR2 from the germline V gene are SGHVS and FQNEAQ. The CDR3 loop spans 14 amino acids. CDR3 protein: CASSSGTDSYEQYF. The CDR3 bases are TGTGCCAGCAGCTCCGGGACGGATTCCTACGAGCAGTACTTC.

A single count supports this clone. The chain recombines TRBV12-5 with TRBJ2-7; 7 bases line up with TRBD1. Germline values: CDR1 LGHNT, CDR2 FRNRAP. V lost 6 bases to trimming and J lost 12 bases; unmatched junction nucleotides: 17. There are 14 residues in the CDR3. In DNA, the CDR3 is TGTGCTAGTGGCGCCGGATACACTGACAGGGTTCGGTACTTC. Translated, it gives CASGAGYTDRVRYF.

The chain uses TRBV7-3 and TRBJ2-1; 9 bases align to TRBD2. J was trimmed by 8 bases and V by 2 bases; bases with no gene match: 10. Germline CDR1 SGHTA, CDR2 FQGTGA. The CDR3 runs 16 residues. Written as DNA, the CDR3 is TGTGCCAGCAGCTTACGGTTCGCGGGAGGGTCGGATGAGCAGTTCTTC. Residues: CASSLRFAGGSDEQFF.

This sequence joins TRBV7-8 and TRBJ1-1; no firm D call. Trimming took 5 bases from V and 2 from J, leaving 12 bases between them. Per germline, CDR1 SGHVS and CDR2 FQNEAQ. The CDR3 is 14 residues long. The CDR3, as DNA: TGTGCCAGCAGCCGATACCTCCTAAACACTGAAGCTTTCTTT. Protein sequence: CASSRYLLNTEAFF.

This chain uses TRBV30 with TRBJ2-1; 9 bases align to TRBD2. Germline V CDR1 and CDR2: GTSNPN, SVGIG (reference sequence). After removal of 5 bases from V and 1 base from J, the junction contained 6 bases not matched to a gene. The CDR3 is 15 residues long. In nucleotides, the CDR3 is TGTGCCTGGGAAACTAGCGGGCCATCCTACAATGAGCAGTTCTTC. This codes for CAWETSGPSYNEQFF.

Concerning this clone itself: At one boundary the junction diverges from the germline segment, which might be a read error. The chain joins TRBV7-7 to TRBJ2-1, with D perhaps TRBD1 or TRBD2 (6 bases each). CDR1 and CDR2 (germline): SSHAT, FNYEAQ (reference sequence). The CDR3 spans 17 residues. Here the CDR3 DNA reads TGTGCTAGCAGCACTGCGGAGGGGGAGAGCTCCTACAATGAGCAGTTCTTC. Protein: CASSTAEGESSYNEQFF.

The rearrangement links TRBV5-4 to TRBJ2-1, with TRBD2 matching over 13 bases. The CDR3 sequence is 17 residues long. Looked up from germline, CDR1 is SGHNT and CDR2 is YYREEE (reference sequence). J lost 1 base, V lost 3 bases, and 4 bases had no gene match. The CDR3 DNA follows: TGTGCCAGCAGCTCGGGGGGACTAGCGGGATCCTACAATGAGCAGTTCTTC. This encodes CASSSGGLAGSYNEQFF.

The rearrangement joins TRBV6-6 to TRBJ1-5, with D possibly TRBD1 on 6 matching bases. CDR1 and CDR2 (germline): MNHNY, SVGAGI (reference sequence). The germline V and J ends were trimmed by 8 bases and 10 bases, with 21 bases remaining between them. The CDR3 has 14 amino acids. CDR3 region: CASGSGQGLSPQHF. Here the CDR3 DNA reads TGTGCCAGCGGGTCTGGGCAGGGGTTATCTCCCCAGCATTTT.

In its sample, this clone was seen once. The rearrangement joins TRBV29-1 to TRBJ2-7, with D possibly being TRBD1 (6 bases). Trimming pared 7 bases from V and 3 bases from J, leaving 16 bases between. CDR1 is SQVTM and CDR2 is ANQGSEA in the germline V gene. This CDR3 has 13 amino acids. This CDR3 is CSAEGDAYYEQYF. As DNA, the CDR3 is TGCAGCGCCGAGGGGGACGCCTACTACGAGCAGTACTTC.